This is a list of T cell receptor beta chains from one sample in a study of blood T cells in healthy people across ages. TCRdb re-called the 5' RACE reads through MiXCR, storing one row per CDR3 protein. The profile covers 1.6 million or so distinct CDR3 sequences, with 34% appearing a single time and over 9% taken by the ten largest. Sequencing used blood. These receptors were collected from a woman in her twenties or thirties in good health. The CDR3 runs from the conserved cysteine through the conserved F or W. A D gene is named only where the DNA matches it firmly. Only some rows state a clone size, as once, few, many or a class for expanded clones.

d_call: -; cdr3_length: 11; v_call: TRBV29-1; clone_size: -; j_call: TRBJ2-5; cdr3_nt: TGCAGCGTCCGGGACTTAGAGACCCAGTACTTC; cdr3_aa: CSVRDLETQYF
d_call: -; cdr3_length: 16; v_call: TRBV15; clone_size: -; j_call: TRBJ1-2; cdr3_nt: TGTGCCACCAGCAGAGAATATGGACAGCCGAACTATGGCTACACCTTC; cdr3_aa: CATSREYGQPNYGYTF
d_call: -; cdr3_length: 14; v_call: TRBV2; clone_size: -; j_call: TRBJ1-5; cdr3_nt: TGTGCCAGCAGTGAAGGATGGGGCAATCAGCCCCAGCATTTT; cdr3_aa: CASSEGWGNQPQHF
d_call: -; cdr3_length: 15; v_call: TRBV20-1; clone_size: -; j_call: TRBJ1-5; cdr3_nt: TGCAGTGCCCCAAGCTCCGGAACCCTGCCTCAGCCCCAGCATTTT; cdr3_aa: CSAPSSGTLPQPQHF
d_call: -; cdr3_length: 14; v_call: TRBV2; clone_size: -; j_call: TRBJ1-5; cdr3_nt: TGTGCCAGCAGTGAAAGGGGTTTAATTGATCCCCAGCATTTT; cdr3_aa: CASSERGLIDPQHF
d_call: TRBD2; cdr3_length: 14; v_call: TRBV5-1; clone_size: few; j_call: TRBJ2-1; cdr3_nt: TGCGCCAGCAGGGTAGGGACTAGCGGGTCTGAGCAGTTCTTC; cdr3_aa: CASRVGTSGSEQFF
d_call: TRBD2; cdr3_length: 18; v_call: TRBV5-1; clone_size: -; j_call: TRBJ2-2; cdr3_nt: TGCGCCAGCAGTACTCCGGGACTAGCGGGAGGTCAGACCGGGGAGCTGTTTTTT; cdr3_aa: CASSTPGLAGGQTGELFF
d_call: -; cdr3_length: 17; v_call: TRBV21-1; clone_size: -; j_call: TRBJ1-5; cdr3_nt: TGTGCCAGCAGCAAAGTAGGACAGCCCTATAGCAATCAGCCCCAGCATTTT; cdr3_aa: CASSKVGQPYSNQPQHF
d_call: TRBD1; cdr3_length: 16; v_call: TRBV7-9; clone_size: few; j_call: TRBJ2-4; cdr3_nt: TGTGCCAGCAGCGTCGACAGGGGTTGGTCCAAAAACATTCAGTACTTC; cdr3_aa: CASSVDRGWSKNIQYF
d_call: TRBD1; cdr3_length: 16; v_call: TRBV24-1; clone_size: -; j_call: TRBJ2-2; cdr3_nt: TGTGCCACCAGTGATCCTACAGGGGTCGAAGCCGGGGAGCTGTTTTTT; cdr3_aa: CATSDPTGVEAGELFF
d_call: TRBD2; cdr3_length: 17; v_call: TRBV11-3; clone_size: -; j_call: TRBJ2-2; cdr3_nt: TGTGCCAGCAGCCAAGCCGGGACTAGCGGGCCCAGCGGGGAGCTGTTTTTT; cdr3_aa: CASSQAGTSGPSGELFF
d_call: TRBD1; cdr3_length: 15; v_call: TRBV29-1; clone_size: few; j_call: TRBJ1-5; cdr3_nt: TGCAGCGTTGAATTTGGGGGACAGGGAGAACAGCCCCAGCATTTT; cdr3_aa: CSVEFGGQGEQPQHF
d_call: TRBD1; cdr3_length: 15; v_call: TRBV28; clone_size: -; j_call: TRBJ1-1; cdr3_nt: TGTGCCAGCAGTCCCAGAGCAGGGGGCCGTACTGAAGCTTTCTTT; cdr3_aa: CASSPRAGGRTEAFF
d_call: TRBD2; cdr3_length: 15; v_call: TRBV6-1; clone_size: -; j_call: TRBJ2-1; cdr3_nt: TGTGCCACCTCGCTCGGCGGGGGAACCTACAATGAGCAGTTCTTC; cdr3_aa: CATSLGGGTYNEQFF
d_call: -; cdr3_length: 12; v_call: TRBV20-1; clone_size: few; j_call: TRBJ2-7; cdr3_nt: TGCAGTGCTCCTGGGACCATCTACGAGCAGTACTTC; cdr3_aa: CSAPGTIYEQYF
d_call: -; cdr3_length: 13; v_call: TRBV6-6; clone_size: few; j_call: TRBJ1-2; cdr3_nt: TGTGCCAGCAGTTACTCGTGGGATGGGGGCTACACCTTC; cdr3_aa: CASSYSWDGGYTF
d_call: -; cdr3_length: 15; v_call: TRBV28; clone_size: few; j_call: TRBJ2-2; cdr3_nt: TGTGCCAGCAGCCCAGGGGGGGTGAATAGCGGGGAGCTGTTTTTT; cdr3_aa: CASSPGGVNSGELFF
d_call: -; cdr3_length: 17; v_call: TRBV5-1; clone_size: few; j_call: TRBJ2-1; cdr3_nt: TGCGCCAGCAGCTTGGTAGGGGGAGGCATCTTATACAATGAGCAGTTCTTC; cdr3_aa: CASSLVGGGILYNEQFF
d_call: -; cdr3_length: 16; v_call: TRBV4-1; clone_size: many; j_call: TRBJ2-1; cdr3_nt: TGCGCCAGCAGCCACATAGGGGGGCAGGGGGGCAATGAGCAGTTCTTC; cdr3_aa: CASSHIGGQGGNEQFF
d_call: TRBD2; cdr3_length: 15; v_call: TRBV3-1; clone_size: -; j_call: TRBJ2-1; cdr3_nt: TGTGCCAGCAGCCACCCCGGACTAGCCTTCAATGAGCAGTTCTTC; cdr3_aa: CASSHPGLAFNEQFF
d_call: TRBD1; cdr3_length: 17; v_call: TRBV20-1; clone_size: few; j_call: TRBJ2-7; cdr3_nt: TGCAGTGCCGACGCCCCGACAGGGGGCGGAGGTCTCTACGAGCAGTACTTC; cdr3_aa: CSADAPTGGGGLYEQYF
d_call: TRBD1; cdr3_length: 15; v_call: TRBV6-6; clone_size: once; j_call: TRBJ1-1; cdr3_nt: TGTGCCAGCCTCCGACAGGGGAGTCCAAACGCTGAAGCTTTCTTT; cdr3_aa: CASLRQGSPNAEAFF
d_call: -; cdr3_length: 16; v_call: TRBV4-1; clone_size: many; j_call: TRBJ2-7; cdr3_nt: TGCGCCAGCAGCCAAGATCTAGGGGGTAATGCCTACGAGCAGTACTTC; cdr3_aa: CASSQDLGGNAYEQYF
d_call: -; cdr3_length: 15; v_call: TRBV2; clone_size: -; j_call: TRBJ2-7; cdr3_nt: TGTGCCAGCAGTGAAGCTTCGGGGGTGGTCGGCGAGCAGTACTTC; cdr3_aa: CASSEASGVVGEQYF
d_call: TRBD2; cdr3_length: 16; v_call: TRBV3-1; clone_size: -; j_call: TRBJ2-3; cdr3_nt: TGTGCCAGCAGCCAACATCTTAGCGGGACGGCAGATACGCAGTATTTT; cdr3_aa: CASSQHLSGTADTQYF
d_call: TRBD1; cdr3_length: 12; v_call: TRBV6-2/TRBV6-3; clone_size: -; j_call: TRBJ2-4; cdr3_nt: TGTGCCAGCAGTTACCCCGGACAGGCCCAGTACTTC; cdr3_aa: CASSYPGQAQYF
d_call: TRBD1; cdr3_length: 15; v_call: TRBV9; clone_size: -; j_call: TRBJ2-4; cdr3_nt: TGTGCCAGCAGCGTAGATGTGACAGGGAAAAACATTCAGTACTTC; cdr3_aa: CASSVDVTGKNIQYF
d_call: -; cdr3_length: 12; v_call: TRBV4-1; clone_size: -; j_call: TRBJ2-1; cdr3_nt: TGCGCCAGCAGCGCCCTCTCCGGGGAGCAGTTCTTC; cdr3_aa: CASSALSGEQFF
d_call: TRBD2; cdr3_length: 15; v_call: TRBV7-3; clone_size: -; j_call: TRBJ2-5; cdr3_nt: TGTGCCAGCAGCTTAGACAGCGGGAGGGCCAATGAGCAGTACTTC; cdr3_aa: CASSLDSGRANEQYF